What follows are 14 T cell receptor beta chains derived from one specimen sequenced in a study of cytomegalovirus exposure and HLA in healthy donors. Both 60 Vbeta primers and 13 Jbeta primers went into the PCR. Assay: immunoSEQ multiplex PCR; the TCRdb copy retains only in-frame clones and omits some. The table includes approximately 150,000 clones, more than 60% detected once. The specimen sequenced was PBMCs. These receptors were taken from a human donor in good health.

This chain uses TRBV7-3 with TRBJ2-7; 7 positions agree with TRBD1. The junction had 5 bases not matched to a gene; V was cut back by 5 bases and J by 7 bases. From germline, CDR1 is SGHTA and CDR2 FQGTGA. This CDR3 is built from 12 residues. This CDR3 reads CASSPPGGEQYF. The CDR3 bases are TGTGCCAGCAGCCCCCCAGGGGGAGAGCAGTACTTC.

This clone was seen only a few times. This chain connects TRBV6-1 to TRBJ2-7, with D perhaps TRBD1 (5 bases). Germline V gives CDR1 MNHNS, CDR2 SASEGT. Trimming cost V 9 bases and J 0 bases, with 12 bases left between them. CDR3 size: 13 residues. CDR3 DNA sequence: TGTGCCAGGAAACAGGCCGTCTCCTACGAGCAGTACTTC. Its translation: CARKQAVSYEQYF.

This sequence joins TRBV27 and TRBJ1-5; D call uncertain. The V gene lost 6 bases and the J gene lost 3 bases, with 15 bases spanning the gap. In germline, CDR1 is MNHEY, CDR2 SMNVEV (reference sequence). This CDR3 comprises 15 residues. The CDR3 loop is CASSPSRSFNQPQHF. The CDR3 region has the DNA TGTGCCAGCAGCCCCTCTAGGAGCTTCAATCAGCCCCAGCATTTT.

The CDR3, as DNA: TGTGCCAGCAGCTTTCGTCCCCTAGCGGGCGCTAGCAACAATGAGCAGTTCTTC. Amino acid sequence: CASSFRPLAGASNNEQFF. The chain is built from TRBV7-2 and TRBJ2-1; TRBD2 matches at 8 bases. The CDR3 has 18 amino acids. Germline-derived CDR1 and CDR2 are SGHTA and FQGNSA. After removal of 3 bases from V and 5 bases from J, the junction contained 15 bases not matched to a gene.

The J gene is TRBJ1-2, the V gene TRBV6-1; D ambiguous. V dropped 2 bases and J dropped 5 bases, with 9 bases sitting between them. The V gene's germline CDR1 is MNHNS and CDR2 SASEGT. The CDR3 totals 13 residues. The CDR3 DNA is TGTGCCAGCAGTGAAAACGGGGTATATGGCTACACCTTC. Translation gives CASSENGVYGYTF.

In this sample, this clone turned up a few times. This chain uses TRBV25-1 with TRBJ1-2; 10 positions agree with TRBD1. V gave up 2 bases and J gave up 7 bases; unmatched junction bases: 4. Looked up from germline, CDR1 is MGHDK and CDR2 is SYGVNS. The CDR3 sequence is 14 residues long. In nucleotides, the CDR3 is TGTGCCAGCAGTGAAGGGACAGGGGAATTTGGCTACACCTTC. Protein product: CASSEGTGEFGYTF.

The genes are TRBV5-6 and TRBJ1-1; tentatively, D is TRBD1 (6 bases). V was clipped by 4 bases and J by 0 bases, with 13 bases between them. CDR1 is SGHDT and CDR2 is YYEEEE in the germline V gene. The CDR3 sequence is 15 residues long. The CDR3 coding sequence is TGTGCCAGCAGCCTCCTACAGGGCATGAACACTGAAGCTTTCTTT. Translation gives CASSLLQGMNTEAFF.

A single count supports this clone. This chain connects TRBV7-9 to TRBJ1-4; 7 bases are a match to TRBD1. J was trimmed by 4 bases and V by 2 bases; bases with no gene match: 7. The CDR3 totals 16 residues. Germline CDR1 SEHNR, CDR2 FQNEAQ (reference sequence). The CDR3 reads CASSLTAGGGNEKLFF. DNA of the CDR3: TGTGCCAGCAGCTTAACAGCAGGGGGTGGTAATGAAAAACTGTTTTTT.

This clone showed up just a few times. This chain connects TRBV18 to TRBJ1-2, with 7 bases aligning to TRBD1. CDR1 is KGHSH and CDR2 is LQKENI in the germline V gene. V shed 2 bases and J 2 bases; nucleotides not matched to a gene: 5. This CDR3 region has 15 residues. The CDR3 sequence is CASSPGTVLNYGYTF. In DNA form, the CDR3 reads TGTGCCAGCTCACCAGGGACAGTCCTAAACTATGGCTACACCTTC.

This clone was observed a single time. The J gene is TRBJ2-1, the V gene TRBV7-9, with 7 bases matching TRBD1. The V gene end was trimmed by 11 bases and the J gene end by 6 bases; junction bases not matched to a gene: 13. The length of the CDR3 is 14 residues. Germline CDR1 reads SEHNR; CDR2 reads FQNEAQ (reference sequence). CDR3 protein: CAPLQGELTNEQFF. The CDR3 nucleotides read TGTGCCCCCCTCCAGGGGGAGCTCACCAATGAGCAGTTCTTC.

The rearrangement links TRBV7-9 to TRBJ1-1; possible D gene TRBD1, 5 bases. The CDR3 totals 13 residues. V was cut by 5 bases and J by 4 bases, with 11 bases left in between. Germline CDR1 is SEHNR and CDR2 is FQNEAQ (reference sequence). This CDR3 is CASSQGTSTEAFF. The CDR3 DNA sequence: TGTGCCAGCAGCCAGGGTACGAGCACTGAAGCTTTCTTT.

The chain links TRBV25-1 to TRBJ2-7; no clear D gene. CDR1 and CDR2 from the germline V gene are MGHDK and SYGVNS. There are 15 residues in the CDR3. The germline V and J ends were trimmed by 5 bases and 1 base, with 15 bases remaining between them. The chain's CDR3 is CASSNNLGNSYEQYF. The CDR3 DNA sequence: TGTGCCAGCAGTAACAACCTAGGTAATTCCTACGAGCAGTACTTC.

The J gene is TRBJ1-5, the V gene TRBV19; D unclear. The germline V gene encodes CDR1 LNHDA and CDR2 SQIVND (reference sequence). Trimming took off 5 bases at V and 5 bases at J, with 19 bases between the two ends. The CDR3 totals 16 residues. The CDR3 is CASSVHSRESDQPQHF. CDR3 nucleotides: TGTGCCAGTAGTGTACACTCCCGGGAAAGCGATCAGCCCCAGCATTTT.

This chain joins TRBV19 and TRBJ2-5; 8 nucleotides align to TRBD1. CDR3 length: 13 amino acids. V shed 10 bases and J 3 bases; nucleotides not matched to a gene: 7. Germline CDR1 and CDR2: LNHDA and SQIVND (reference sequence). The CDR3: CATMTGAEETQYF. DNA for the CDR3: TGTGCCACTATGACAGGGGCCGAAGAGACCCAGTACTTC.